This T cell receptor (beta chain) stems from a study of cytomegalovirus exposure and HLA in healthy donors. Turning to the study itself: Out of 180 million or so T cells, an earlier analysis found around 120 million unique TCR beta sequences in total. Study observations and caveats: Rare sequences made up most TCRs, while some public TCRs were found in many donors. Earlier analysis looked at TCR beta V segments, and most were productive about 87% or about 30% of the time.

Concerning this clone: Antigen specificity is unknown.

The CDR3 length is 14 residues. The V gene lost 9 bases and the J gene lost 3 bases, with 15 bases spanning the gap. Germline CDR1 is LNHDA and CDR2 is SQIVND (reference sequence). PCR involved 60 Vbeta and 13 Jbeta primers. Assay: immunoSEQ multiplex PCR; the TCRdb copy retains only in-frame clones and omits some. This table holds some 170,000 clones, roughly 76% found once. The sequence derives from a young woman in good health and CMV-seropositive. This rearrangement joins TRBV19 to TRBJ1-5, with D maybe TRBD1 (6 bases). Source material: PBMCs. The CDR3 here is CARRGTPFNQPQHF. DNA of the CDR3: TGTGCCAGAAGGGGGACCCCGTTCAATCAGCCCCAGCATTTT.